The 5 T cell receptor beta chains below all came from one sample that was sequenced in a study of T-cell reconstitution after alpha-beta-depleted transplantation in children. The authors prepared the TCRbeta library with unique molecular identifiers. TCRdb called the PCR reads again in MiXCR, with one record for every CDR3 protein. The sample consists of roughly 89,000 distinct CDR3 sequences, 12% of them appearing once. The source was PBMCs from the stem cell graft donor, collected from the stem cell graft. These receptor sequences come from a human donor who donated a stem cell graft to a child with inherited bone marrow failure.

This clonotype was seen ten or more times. For the CDR3, the DNA is TGCAGTGCTAGAGCCGCGGCTAGCGGTTACCTCTACAATGAGCAGTTCTTC. Translating it yields CSARAAASGYLYNEQFF. The chain combines TRBV20-1 with TRBJ2-1; 7 positions match TRBD2. The ends lost 1 base at V and 3 bases at J; junction bases unmatched: 12. The CDR3 covers 17 residues. Germline CDR1 is DFQATT and CDR2 is SNEGSKA (reference sequence).

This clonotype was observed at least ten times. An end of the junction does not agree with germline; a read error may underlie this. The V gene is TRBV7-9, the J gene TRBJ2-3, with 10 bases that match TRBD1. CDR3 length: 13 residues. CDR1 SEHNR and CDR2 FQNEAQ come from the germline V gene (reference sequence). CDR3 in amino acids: CASSSVRDRGPDF. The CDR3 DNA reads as TGTGCCAGCAGCTCAGTACGGGACAGGGGTCCGGATTTT.

This CDR3 is CASSLRQGANYGYTF. The CDR3, as DNA: TGTGCCAGCAGTTTACGACAGGGCGCTAACTATGGCTACACCTTC. The chain links TRBV12-3 or TRBV12-4 to TRBJ1-2, with 7 bases identical to TRBD1. V lost 2 bases, J lost 0 bases, and 3 bases stayed unmatched. The CDR3 contains 15 residues.

Here the CDR3 reads CASSQGRTDTQYF. DNA for the CDR3: TGTGCCAGCAGCCAAGGTAGGACAGATACGCAGTATTTT. The genes are TRBV3-1 and TRBJ2-3; the D is unclear. Trimming cost V 1 base and J 3 bases, with 5 bases left between them. Germline CDR1 reads LGHDT; CDR2 reads YNNKEL (reference sequence). CDR3 length: 13 amino acids.

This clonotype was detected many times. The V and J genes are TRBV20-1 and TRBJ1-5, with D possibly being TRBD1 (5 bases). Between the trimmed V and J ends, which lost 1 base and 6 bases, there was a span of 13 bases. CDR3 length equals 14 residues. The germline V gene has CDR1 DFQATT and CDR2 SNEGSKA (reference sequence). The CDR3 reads CSARVGGGTQPQHF. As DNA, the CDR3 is TGCAGTGCTAGAGTGGGGGGGGGGACTCAGCCCCAGCATTTT.